This TCR beta chain was retrieved from a study of blood T cells in healthy people across ages. Study-wide results and caveats: One million T cells yielded diversity estimates that were considered underestimates.

This clonotype was observed a few times. Antigen specificity is unknown. The sample providers were healthy Caucasian people from Russia, aged roughly 6 to 90. A second PCR, run for roughly 7 to 12 cycles, used a sample-barcoded 5' primer plus a J-beta primer mix. The template-switch adaptor, which had 12 random nucleotides, put a tag on each cDNA molecule. CDR3-containing paired-end reads numbered at least 3 million in each sample. MiXCR, run by TCRdb on the 5' RACE reads, gives a single entry per CDR3 protein. The profile covers about 580,000 distinct CDR3 sequences, with more than 45% appearing a single time and approximately 23% taken by the ten largest. V lost 4 bases to trimming and J lost 7 bases, with 12 bases between them. Germline loops: CDR1 SGHRS, CDR2 YFSETQ. CDR3 length: 14 amino acids.

The rearrangement links TRBV5-1 to TRBJ1-6; tentatively, D is TRBD1 (5 bases). The sample taken for sequencing was blood. The clonotype was recovered from a man aged 80 or over in good health. CDR3 loop: CASSPGTENSPLHF. The CDR3 nucleotides read TGCGCCAGCAGCCCTGGGACTGAGAATTCACCCCTCCACTTT.